Below are 2 T cell receptor beta chains sequenced from a single sample in a study of identical twins. Using its own MiXCR run on the 5' RACE reads, TCRdb lists one record per CDR3 protein. The table has over 200,000 distinct CDR3 sequences, over 9.5% seen once. Sequencing was done on a sample of memory T cells sorted from blood. The receptors stem from a man aged 45 to 65 in good health.

The V call is TRBV10-3, the J call TRBJ2-7; 11 nucleotides agree with TRBD1. The V gene end was trimmed by 11 bases and the J gene end by 4 bases; junction bases not matched to a gene: 4. The CDR3 has 12 residues. CDR1 is ENHRY and CDR2 is SYGVKD in the germline V gene. In DNA form, the CDR3 reads TGTGCCGGGGGGACAGGGGGTTACGAGCAGTACTTC. Translated, it gives CAGGTGGYEQYF.

This clonotype was observed many times. The V and J genes are TRBV7-9 and TRBJ2-3, with D perhaps being TRBD1 or TRBD2 (5 bases each). V was cut by 6 bases and J by 3 bases, with 22 bases left in between. This CDR3 has 17 amino acids. In germline, CDR1 is SEHNR, CDR2 FQNEAQ (reference sequence). CDR3 sequence: CASSRGEGFERTDTQYF. The CDR3 DNA reads as TGTGCCAGCAGTCGGGGCGAGGGATTCGAGAGGACAGATACGCAGTATTTT.